The rows below give T cell receptor beta chains drawn from one sample of a study of T-cell reconstitution after alpha-beta-depleted transplantation in children. TCRdb passed the PCR reads through MiXCR, listing each CDR3 protein once. The sample records over 150,000 distinct CDR3 sequences, approximately 7% being singletons. Sequenced here: PBMCs, sampled before TCRalphabeta/CD19-depleted stem cell transplant. These receptors originate from a boy younger than 10 with acute lymphoblastic leukemia, due to receive a stem cell transplant. CDR3s include the opening cysteine and the closing phenylalanine or tryptophan. Fields, in order: clone size, D gene, J gene, V gene, CDR3 DNA, CDR3 protein. D genes are given only for firm matches. Rows may omit the clone size; those that give it use once, few, many or a size class.

NA TRBD2 TRBJ2-2 TRBV19 TGTGCCAGTACCCCGGGGAGGGGCAGGTCCGGGGAGCTGTTTTTT CASTPGRGRSGELFF
NA NA TRBJ2-2 TRBV2 TGTGCCAGCATGCACAGGGACCCCGGGGAGCTGTTTTTT CASMHRDPGELFF
few TRBD2 TRBJ2-4 TRBV20-1 TGCAGTGCTTTCCGACTAGCGGGACTCAACATTCAGTACTTC CSAFRLAGLNIQYF
NA NA TRBJ1-2 TRBV24-1 TGTGCCACCAGTGATTTTACGCATGGCTACACCTTC CATSDFTHGYTF
many NA TRBJ2-4 TRBV29-1 TGCAGCGTTAGGGCCTGGGGGGCCGACTACAAAAACATTCAGTACTTC CSVRAWGADYKNIQYF
NA TRBD1 TRBJ1-1 TRBV28 TGTGCCACCTGCGACCCGGGACAGGGGGCACTTAACACTGAAGCTTTCTTT CATCDPGQGALNTEAFF
NA TRBD1 TRBJ2-3 TRBV5-5 TGTGCCAGCAGCTTGGAATCTTGGGACAGAAACACAGATACGCAGTATTTT CASSLESWDRNTDTQYF
NA TRBD1 TRBJ1-2 TRBV6-1 TGTGCCAGCAGCCCCGCAGGGGGCGCGTATGGCTACACCTTC CASSPAGGAYGYTF
NA NA TRBJ2-7 TRBV7-2 TGTGCCAGCAGCTTAGGGGAATACGAGCAGTACTTC CASSLGEYEQYF
NA NA TRBJ1-5 TRBV12-3/TRBV12-4 TGTGCCAGCATTCCGGCGGGCGGTAGCAATCAGCCCCAGCATTTT CASIPAGGSNQPQHF
many NA TRBJ2-2 TRBV12-3/TRBV12-4 TGTGCCAGCAGTTTAGTATTCGCTGGGGAGCTGTTTTTT CASSLVFAGELFF
many NA TRBJ2-3 TRBV29-1 TGCAGCGTTGATGGGGCGAGCACAGATACGCAGTATTTT CSVDGASTDTQYF
NA NA TRBJ2-7 TRBV12-3/TRBV12-4 TGTGCCAGCAGCTTTGGGGGGGGCGGGGGAAGCTCCTACGAGCAGTACTTC CASSFGGGGGSSYEQYF
many NA TRBJ2-1 TRBV7-8 TGTGCCAGCACCCTAGGGGCAGGAAACTACAATGAGCAGTTCTTC CASTLGAGNYNEQFF
NA NA TRBJ2-2 TRBV3-1 TGTGCCAGCAGCCAACTGAGAGGGGAGCTGTTTTTT CASSQLRGELFF
many NA TRBJ2-3 TRBV5-1 TGCGCCAGCGGATCGTCAGGCCGGGATGCGCAGTATTTT CASGSSGRDAQYF
few TRBD2 TRBJ2-1 TRBV14 TGTGCCAGCAGCCAAGAAAAGATAGCGGGGGGGCCAGGTGAGCAGTTCTTC CASSQEKIAGGPGEQFF
many NA TRBJ2-7 TRBV7-6 TGTGCCAGCAGCTTGCGAATTGACCACGAGCAGTACTTC CASSLRIDHEQYF
many NA TRBJ2-1 TRBV28 TGTGCCAGCATCCAGCAGAGGGGGAGTAATGAGCAGTTCTTC CASIQQRGSNEQFF
many NA TRBJ2-5 TRBV5-1 TGCGCCAGCAGCTTGGGACAGACACAAGAGACCCAGTACTTC CASSLGQTQETQYF
many NA TRBJ1-3 TRBV7-2 TGTGCCAGCAGCTTAGAAGGGGGAAACACCATATATTTT CASSLEGGNTIYF
NA NA TRBJ1-2 TRBV4-3 TGCGCCAGCAGCCAAGAAGGAGGCAGGCCGTCCCATGGCTACACCTTC CASSQEGGRPSHGYTF
NA TRBD2 TRBJ2-5 TRBV7-9 TGTGCCAGCAACGTAGCGGGACAAGAGACCCAGTACTTC CASNVAGQETQYF